This T cell receptor (beta chain) originates from a study of OX40 agonist ivuxolimab in advanced cancers. As for the study in general: All patients had ivuxolimab intravenously every 2 weeks at 0.01 to 10 mg/kg. Enrollees could have had prior anti-PD-1, anti-PD-L1 or anti-CTLA-4 therapy, which more than 30% had received.

Germline CDR1 SNHLY, CDR2 FYNNEI. The germline V and J ends were trimmed by 7 bases and 3 bases, with 6 bases remaining between them. This CDR3 comprises 11 residues. General study points: Those patients achieving a partial response at 0.1-3.0 mg/kg showed among the lowest clonal expansion. CD4+ and CD8+ blood T cells expanded clonally by week 6 at 0.1 to 3.0 mg/kg.

Turning to this clone: Antigen unknown.

Produced via immunoSEQ multiplex PCR; TCRdb's table is partial and in-frame only. This sample has just over 60,000 clones, with around 93% found just once. The sequences come from CD4+ or CD8+ T cells sorted from blood, collected in a trial of the OX40 agonist ivuxolimab. The J gene is TRBJ2-5, the V gene TRBV2; no clear D gene. The sequence was obtained from an adult with an advanced solid tumor such as melanoma, head and neck, liver or kidney cancer. As DNA, the CDR3 is TGTGCCAGCAACCTTAAAGAGACCCAGTACTTC. This sequence encodes CASNLKETQYF.